This T cell receptor (beta chain) was profiled in a study of blood T cell repertoires in COVID-19 (dated by TCRdb to about 2020). Notes on the research overall: Collaborator samples came from the United States, Italy and Spain and covered acute and convalescent phases of COVID-19. The material from the prospective study consisted of cDNA or gDNA derived from T cells, B-cell-depleted T cells, or PBMCs. The samples were drawn from two sources: the first 160 participants of the ongoing ImmuneRACE study, and some 1,300 subjects contributed by 6 global collaborators. HLA class I and class II types, where available, came from metadata supplied by the sample provider rather than from assay-based typing. Deeply sampled blood TCRbeta repertoires from subjects exposed to, actively infected with, or recovered from COVID-19 were included in the dataset. The repertoires were released in a freely available public database intended as a resource for research on the immune response to SARS-CoV-2. The sample metadata nearly always contained a de-identified subject ID, COVID-19 status, age in years and sex. General findings and caveats noted by the study authors: The quantity of clinical and demographic metadata differed by source and by participant and was supplied without curation.

This clone appeared a few times. What antigen it recognizes has not been identified. Qualities for individual bases were not recorded, and no much larger clone is one base off. TCRbeta CDR3 regions were amplified from genomic DNA using the immunoSEQ Assay, a bias-controlled multiplex PCR. Concerning the study's data processing: Within the assay, amplification of reference gene primers was used to estimate how many nucleated cells each sample contained. To quantify the absolute abundance of each unique TCRbeta CDR3 rearrangement, sequence reads were collapsed and filtered. For each sample, productive Simpson clonality was calculated as the square root of Simpson's diversity index over productive rearrangements. TCRdb mirrors the immuneACCESS table, restricted to in-frame sequences. Some clones are absent from its copies; in checked studies, under half trace to an unresolved V gene, and the reason for the others is unknown. The V and J calls and clone size come from that table; D and trimming were worked out from the DNA. In all, the sample holds 90,000 to 130,000 clones, and nearly 80% of those were seen once. Together, the top ten hold approximately 16% of the sample.

The collaborating institutions used their own protocols to collect whole blood in K2EDTA tubes. For TCRbeta analysis, collaborators shipped samples as frozen whole blood, isolated PBMCs, or DNA extracted from either of those sample types. Sequenced: peripheral blood. The clonotype was recovered from an elderly woman with active or convalescent COVID-19.

The CDR3: CASSSPMGAGSNEKLFF. In nucleotide form, the sequence is TGTGCCAGCAGTAGCCCTATGGGGGCTGGTTCTAATGAAAAACTGTTTTTT. Here the chain combines TRBV27 and TRBJ1-4; possibly the D gene is TRBD1, per 6 matching bases. The CDR3 runs 17 amino acids, cysteine and phenylalanine included. The sequence is cut down to CDR3 DNA, 51 bases in frame from base 1. The trim is 5 bases for V and 3 bases for J, with a gap of 19 bases between the germline ends. CDR1 and CDR2, per the germline V gene (reference sequence), are MNHEY and SMNVEV. The reference TRBV27 and TRBJ1-4 proteins fill in what lies around the CDR3, so the full variable domain reads EAQVTQNPRYLITVTGKKLTVTCSQNMNHEYMSWYRQDPGLGLRQIYYSMNVEVTDKGDVPEGYKVSRKEKRNFPLILESPSPNQTSLYFCASSSPMGAGSNEKLFFGSGTQLSVL.